The table lists the clone carrying this T cell receptor (beta chain) with a few counts. Its matching antigen is unknown. This entry comes from a study of cytomegalovirus exposure and HLA in healthy donors. Study-wide background: Assignment to the Caucasian-associated ancestry cluster applied to around 76% of the approximately 400 genotyped donors. Study results and limitations: A few CMV-associated chains were confirmed in vitro to be specific for CMV antigens. Apparent HLA restriction characterized most CMV-associated TCR beta chains in a later analysis.

This CDR3 has 16 residues. Unmatched junction bases numbered 6, after V lost 0 bases and J lost 4 bases. Germline CDR1 SGHRS, CDR2 YFSETQ. These donors, healthy bone marrow donors, were studied. Primers: 60 Vbeta forward and 13 Jbeta reverse. Method: immunoSEQ multiplex PCR; TCRdb's copy keeps in-frame clones and lacks some. The sample includes 100,000 to 150,000 clones, 55% to 75% of them seen just once. The chain employs TRBV5-1 and TRBJ2-1, with 8 bases that match TRBD2. This TCR was sampled from a human donor in good health. Sequencing was done on a sample of PBMCs. The CDR3 sequence is CASSLAGGVGYNEQFF. Written as DNA, the CDR3 is TGCGCCAGCAGCTTGGCCGGGGGGGTGGGTTACAATGAGCAGTTCTTC. The full variable domain, in which reference TRBV5-1 and TRBJ2-1 provide the parts outside the CDR3, is KAGVTQTPRYLIKTRGQQVTLSCSPISGHRSVSWYQQTPGQGLQFLFEYFSETQRNKGNFPGRFSGRQFSNSRSEMNVSTLELGDSALYLCASSLAGGVGYNEQFFGPGTRLTVL.